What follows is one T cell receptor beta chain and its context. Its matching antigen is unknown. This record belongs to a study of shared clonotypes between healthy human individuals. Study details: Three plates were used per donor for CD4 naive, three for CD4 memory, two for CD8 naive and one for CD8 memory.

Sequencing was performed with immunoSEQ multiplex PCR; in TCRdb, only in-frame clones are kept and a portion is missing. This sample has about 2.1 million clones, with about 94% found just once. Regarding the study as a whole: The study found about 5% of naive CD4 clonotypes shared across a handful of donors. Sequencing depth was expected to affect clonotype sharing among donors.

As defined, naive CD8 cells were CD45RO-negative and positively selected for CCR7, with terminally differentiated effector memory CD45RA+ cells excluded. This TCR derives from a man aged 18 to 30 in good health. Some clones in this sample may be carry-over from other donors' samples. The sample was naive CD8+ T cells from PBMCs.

The CDR3 bases are TGTGCCAGTAGTATTTTGGTGGAAGAGACCCAGTACTTC. It encodes CASSILVEETQYF. J is TRBJ2-5 and V is TRBV19, with D unresolved. This CDR3 comprises 13 residues. V shed 3 bases and J shed 3 bases, with 8 bases lying between them. Germline CDR1 is LNHDA and CDR2 is SQIVND (reference sequence).